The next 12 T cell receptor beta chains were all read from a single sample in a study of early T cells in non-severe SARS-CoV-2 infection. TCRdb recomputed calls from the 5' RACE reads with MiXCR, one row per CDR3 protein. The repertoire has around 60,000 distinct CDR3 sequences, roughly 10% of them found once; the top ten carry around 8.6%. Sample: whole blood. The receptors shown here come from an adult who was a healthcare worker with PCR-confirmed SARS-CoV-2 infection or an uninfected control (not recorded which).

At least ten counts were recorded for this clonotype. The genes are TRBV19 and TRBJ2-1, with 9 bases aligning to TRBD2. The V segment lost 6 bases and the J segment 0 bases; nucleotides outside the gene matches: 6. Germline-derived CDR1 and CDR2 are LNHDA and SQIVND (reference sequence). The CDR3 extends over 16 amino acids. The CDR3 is CASRRAGGYSYNEQFF. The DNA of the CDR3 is TGTGCCAGTAGACGAGCGGGAGGTTACTCCTACAATGAGCAGTTCTTC.

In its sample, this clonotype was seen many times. The CDR3 DNA reads as TGTGCCAGCAGCGGAGGGGTCACCGGGGAGCTGTTTTTT. Translation gives CASSGGVTGELFF. The chain uses TRBV9 and TRBJ2-2; possibly TRBD1 or TRBD2 for D (5 bases each). Trimming took off 3 bases at V and 4 bases at J, with 7 bases between the two ends. CDR1 and CDR2 (germline): SGDLS, YYNGEE. The CDR3 has 13 residues.

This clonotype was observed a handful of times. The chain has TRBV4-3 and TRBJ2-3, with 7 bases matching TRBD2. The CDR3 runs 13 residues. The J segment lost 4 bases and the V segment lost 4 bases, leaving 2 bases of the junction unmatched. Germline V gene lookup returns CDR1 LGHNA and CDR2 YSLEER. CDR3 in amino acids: CASSREGADTQYF. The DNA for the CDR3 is TGCGCCAGCAGCCGGGAGGGAGCAGATACGCAGTATTTT.

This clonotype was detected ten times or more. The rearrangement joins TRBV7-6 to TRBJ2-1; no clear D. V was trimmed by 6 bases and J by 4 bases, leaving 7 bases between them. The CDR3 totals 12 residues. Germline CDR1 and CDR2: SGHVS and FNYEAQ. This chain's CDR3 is CASSSRYNEQFF. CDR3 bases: TGTGCCAGCAGTTCTCGGTACAATGAGCAGTTCTTC.

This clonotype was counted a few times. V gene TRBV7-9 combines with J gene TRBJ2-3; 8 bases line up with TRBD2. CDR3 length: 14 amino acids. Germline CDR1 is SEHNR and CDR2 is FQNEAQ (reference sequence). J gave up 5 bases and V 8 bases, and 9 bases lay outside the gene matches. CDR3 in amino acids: CASARSGNVDTQYF. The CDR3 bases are TGTGCCAGCGCCCGTAGCGGGAATGTAGATACGCAGTATTTT.

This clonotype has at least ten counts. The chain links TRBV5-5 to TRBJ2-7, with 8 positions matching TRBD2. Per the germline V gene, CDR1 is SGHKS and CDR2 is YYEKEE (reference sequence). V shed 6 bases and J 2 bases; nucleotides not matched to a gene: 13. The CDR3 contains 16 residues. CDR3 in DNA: TGTGCCAGCACCCCCACCGGGACTAGTGGGACCTACGAGCAGTACTTC. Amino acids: CASTPTGTSGTYEQYF.

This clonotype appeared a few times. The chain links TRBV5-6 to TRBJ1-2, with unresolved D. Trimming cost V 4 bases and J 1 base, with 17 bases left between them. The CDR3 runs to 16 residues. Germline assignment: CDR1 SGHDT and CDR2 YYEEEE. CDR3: CASSRALFADNYGYTF. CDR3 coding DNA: TGTGCCAGCAGCCGGGCCCTCTTCGCCGATAACTATGGCTACACCTTC.

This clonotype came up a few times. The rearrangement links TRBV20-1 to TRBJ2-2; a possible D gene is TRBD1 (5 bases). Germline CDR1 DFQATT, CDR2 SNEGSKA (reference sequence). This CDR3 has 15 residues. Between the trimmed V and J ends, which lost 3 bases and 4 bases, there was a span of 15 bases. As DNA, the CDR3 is TGCAGTGCTAGTCCAGCAGGGAATCCCACCGGGGAGCTGTTTTTT. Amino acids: CSASPAGNPTGELFF.

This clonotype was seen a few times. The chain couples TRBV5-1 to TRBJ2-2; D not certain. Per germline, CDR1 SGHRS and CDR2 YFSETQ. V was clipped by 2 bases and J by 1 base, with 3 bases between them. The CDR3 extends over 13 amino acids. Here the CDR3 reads CASSFQNTGELFF. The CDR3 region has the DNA TGCGCCAGCAGCTTCCAGAACACCGGGGAGCTGTTTTTT.

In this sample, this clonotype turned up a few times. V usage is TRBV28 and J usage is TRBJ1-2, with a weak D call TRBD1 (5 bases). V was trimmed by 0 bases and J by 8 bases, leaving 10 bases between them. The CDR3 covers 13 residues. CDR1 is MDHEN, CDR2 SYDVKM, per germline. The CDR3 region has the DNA TGTGCCAGCAGTTTATGGAGGGGTGGCGGCTACACCTTC. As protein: CASSLWRGGGYTF.

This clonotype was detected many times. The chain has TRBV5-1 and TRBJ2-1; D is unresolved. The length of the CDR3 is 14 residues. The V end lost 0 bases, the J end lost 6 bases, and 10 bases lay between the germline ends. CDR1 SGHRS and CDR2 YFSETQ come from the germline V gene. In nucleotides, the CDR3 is TGCGCCAGCAGCTTGGGTTCTAGTCTCAATGAGCAGTTCTTC. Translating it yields CASSLGSSLNEQFF.

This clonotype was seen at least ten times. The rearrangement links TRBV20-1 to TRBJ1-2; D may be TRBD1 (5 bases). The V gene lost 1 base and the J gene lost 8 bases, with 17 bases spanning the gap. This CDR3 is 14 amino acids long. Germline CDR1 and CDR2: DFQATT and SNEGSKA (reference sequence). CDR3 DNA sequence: TGCAGTGCTAGAGTGGCAGGGAGGGTATTCGGCTACACCTTC. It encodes CSARVAGRVFGYTF.